This T cell receptor beta chain was sequenced during a study of cytomegalovirus exposure and HLA in healthy donors. Overall study results and limits: A missense variant in DCLRE1C was later tied to TCR beta V- and J-gene trimming.

Concerning this clone itself: Its cognate antigen is unknown.

Vbeta (60) and Jbeta (13) primers were used in the PCR. Some clones are missing from TCRdb's copy, which holds only in-frame ones; the method was immunoSEQ multiplex PCR. Of around 150,000 clones in the sample, roughly 77% are singletons; the top ten hold approximately 3.7%. The CDR3 is 11 amino acids. Germline CDR1 is MGHRA and CDR2 is YSYEKL. V was trimmed by 1 base and J by 5 bases, leaving 3 bases between them. The chain recombines TRBV4-1 with TRBJ2-7; D is unresolved. This clonotype was obtained from a human donor in good health. Sequenced sample: PBMCs. The CDR3 spells CASSQANEQYF. CDR3 sequence (DNA): TGCGCCAGCAGCCAAGCTAACGAGCAGTACTTC.